The following is a T cell receptor (beta chain) sequence with its context. The ends were cut back, 2 bases at V and 4 bases at J, with 5 bases in the middle. Germline loops: CDR1 SEHNR, CDR2 FQNEAQ (reference sequence). This CDR3 region has 13 residues. This record belongs to a study of blood T cell repertoires in COVID-19. Original processing methods: Scientists estimated how many nucleated cells there were by amplifying reference gene primers. Profiling relied on immunoSEQ multiplex PCR, and the TCRdb table lists in-frame clones only, not all of them. V, J and clone size were drawn from that table, and D and trimming were deduced from the DNA. The sample has a few hundred thousand clones; about 88% are singletons.

This TCR was sampled from a man aged 40-49 years with acute or convalescent COVID-19. The chain recombines TRBV7-9 with TRBJ1-4, with D unclear. The specimen was peripheral blood. CDR3: CASSLNGNEKLFF. The CDR3, as DNA: TGTGCCAGCAGCTTAAACGGTAATGAAAAACTGTTTTTT.